This TCR beta chain is from a study of T-cell reconstitution after alpha-beta-depleted transplantation in children. Study results and caveats: T-cell numbers and diversity, one year after transplant, stemmed largely from T cells that were newly produced. Where some patients showed high TCRbeta diversity at day 60, it came from recipient T cells and thymic progenitors that had survived.

This clonotype was seen many times. Its antigen is not identified. Unique molecular identifiers were incorporated into the prepared TCRbeta library. TCRdb itself ran the PCR reads through MiXCR, one entry per CDR3 protein. Of about 200,000 distinct CDR3 sequences listed, 5.5% to 7% were seen once; the top ten hold approximately 6%. The CDR3 covers 14 residues. The germline V gene encodes CDR1 ENHRY and CDR2 SYGVKD. With 6 bases clipped from V and 5 bases from J, the junction kept 6 bases outside the gene matches. Sequenced here: PBMCs, sampled before TCRalphabeta/CD19-depleted stem cell transplant. The receptor was isolated from a boy between 2 and 15 years old with acute lymphoblastic leukemia, due to receive a stem cell transplant. This chain links TRBV10-3 with TRBJ2-5; 10 nucleotides line up with TRBD1. This chain's CDR3 is CAIRSDRGLETQYF. CDR3 nucleotides: TGTGCCATCAGATCTGACAGGGGGCTTGAGACCCAGTACTTC.